This TCR beta chain stems from a study of blood T cell repertoires in COVID-19. Generated by immunoSEQ multiplex PCR, the TCRdb table keeps only in-frame clones and is missing some. The sample holds 60,000 to 70,000 clones; 91% are singletons and the top ten take less than 8%. V trimming: 1 base; J trimming: 4 bases; junction bases outside the gene matches: 6. The germline V gene encodes CDR1 SEHNR and CDR2 FQNEAQ (reference sequence). The CDR3 contains 16 residues. This sequence joins TRBV7-9 and TRBJ2-3, with 9 positions matching TRBD1. The sequenced material came from peripheral blood. The sequence was collected from a human donor in a cohort sampled during active COVID-19. CDR3 in amino acids: CASSLGGQGFADTQYF. In DNA form, the CDR3 reads TGTGCCAGCAGCTTAGGAGGACAGGGGTTCGCAGATACGCAGTATTTT.